Below are 12 T cell receptor beta chains sequenced from a single sample in a study of blood T cell repertoires in COVID-19. The repertoire was sequenced with immunoSEQ multiplex PCR; TCRdb's copy has only in-frame clones and lacks some. The table lists around 310,000 clones, approximately 90% of them singletons. What was sequenced was peripheral blood. These receptors were collected from a woman younger than 45 with COVID-19, enrolled during active disease.

This sequence joins TRBV9 and TRBJ1-1; the match to TRBD1 covers 11 bases. The CDR3 is 13 residues long. The trim removed 2 bases at V and 12 bases at J, leaving 6 bases unmatched. Germline values: CDR1 SGDLS, CDR2 YYNGEE. CDR3 sequence (DNA): TGTGCCAGCAGCGTTAGGACAGGGGGCCCCCCTTTCTTT. This sequence encodes CASSVRTGGPPFF.

J is TRBJ2-1 and V is TRBV10-1, with D possibly being TRBD2 (6 bases). V shed 2 bases and J shed 2 bases, with 7 bases lying between them. Germline-derived CDR1 and CDR2 are WNHNN and SYGVQD (reference sequence). The CDR3 totals 14 residues. CDR3 residues: CASSEGGTYNEQFF. In DNA form, the CDR3 reads TGCGCCAGCAGTGAGGGGGGGACCTACAATGAGCAGTTCTTC.

V usage is TRBV28 and J usage is TRBJ2-3; 13 bases are shared with TRBD2. This CDR3 is built from 16 residues. Unmatched junction bases numbered 6, after V lost 3 bases and J lost 6 bases. In germline, CDR1 is MDHEN, CDR2 SYDVKM. The CDR3 loop reads CASSFPGLAGEDTQYF. The CDR3 DNA follows: TGTGCCAGCAGTTTTCCCGGACTAGCGGGAGAGGATACGCAGTATTTT.

The chain uses TRBV18 and TRBJ2-1, with TRBD2 matching over 10 bases. Trimming at V came to 6 bases and at J to 7 bases, leaving 9 bases not matched to a gene. CDR1 and CDR2 from the germline V gene are KGHSH and LQKENI. The CDR3 runs to 15 residues. The CDR3 loop is CASSPTSGVGNEQFF. CDR3 nucleotide sequence: TGTGCCAGCTCGCCTACTAGCGGGGTGGGTAATGAGCAGTTCTTC.

The chain has TRBV11-3 and TRBJ2-2, with 9 positions matching TRBD1. V was pared by 6 bases and J by 6 bases, with 8 bases of the junction left unmatched. This CDR3 spans 15 amino acids. The germline V gene has CDR1 SGHNT and CDR2 YENEEA. The CDR3 sequence: CASSPRQGDAGELFF. The CDR3 region has the DNA TGTGCCAGCAGTCCCCGACAGGGGGATGCCGGGGAGCTGTTTTTT.

The CDR3 DNA reads TGTGCCACCCGACTAGCGGGAGATGAGACCCAGTACTTC. It encodes CATRLAGDETQYF. The rearrangement joins TRBV19 to TRBJ2-5, with 12 bases aligning to TRBD2. Germline V gene data show CDR1 as LNHDA and CDR2 as SQIVND (reference sequence). The V gene end was trimmed by 10 bases and the J gene end by 5 bases; junction bases not matched to a gene: 5. The CDR3 has 13 residues.

V gene TRBV30 combines with J gene TRBJ1-1; D uncertain. Germline V CDR1 and CDR2: GTSNPN, SVGIG (reference sequence). Deletions cut 2 bases from V and 9 bases from J, with 19 bases between. The CDR3 sequence is 14 residues long. The CDR3 protein is CAWSPWGRGGKAFF. Here the CDR3 DNA reads TGTGCCTGGAGTCCTTGGGGTCGGGGTGGGAAAGCTTTCTTT.

The rearrangement links TRBV30 to TRBJ2-1, with 9 bases matching TRBD2. The CDR3 length is 15 residues. V was clipped by 2 bases and J by 9 bases; unmatched bases: 11. Germline CDR1 is GTSNPN and CDR2 is SVGIG (reference sequence). CDR3 DNA sequence: TGTGCCTGGAGTTTGCGGGGGGGGCTTATTGGTGAGCAGTTCTTC. Translation: CAWSLRGGLIGEQFF.

This clone was seen a few times. The V call is TRBV4-1, the J call TRBJ1-3; a weak D match, TRBD1 (5 bases). Between the trimmed V and J ends, which lost 0 bases and 3 bases, there was a span of 18 bases. Looked up from germline, CDR1 is MGHRA and CDR2 is YSYEKL. The CDR3 spans 18 residues. The CDR3 sequence: CASSQDLIRGVGGNTIYF. CDR3 DNA: TGCGCCAGCAGCCAAGACCTAATCCGGGGGGTTGGTGGAAACACCATATATTTT.

The chain recombines TRBV19 with TRBJ2-1; a weak D match, TRBD2 (5 bases). Germline V CDR1 and CDR2: LNHDA, SQIVND (reference sequence). This CDR3 is 12 amino acids long. Trimming stripped 1 base from V and 9 bases from J, with 7 bases between. CDR3 residues: CASSIVGSEQFF. The DNA of the CDR3 is TGTGCCAGTAGTATAGTGGGGAGTGAGCAGTTCTTC. The full variable domain, its missing parts supplied by reference TRBV19 and TRBJ2-1, is DGGITQSPKYLFRKEGQNVTLSCEQNLNHDAMYWYRQDPGQGLRLIYYSQIVNDFQKGDIAEGYSVSREKKESFPLTVTSAQKNPTAFYLCASSIVGSEQFFGPGTRLTVL.

This rearrangement joins TRBV7-9 to TRBJ1-1; 9 bases fit TRBD1. V lost 5 bases and J lost 5; bases outside the gene matches: 3. This CDR3 region has 13 residues. Germline V CDR1 and CDR2: SEHNR, FQNEAQ (reference sequence). CDR3 in DNA: TGTGCCAGCAGCCCCGGGACAGGGACTGAAGCTTTCTTT. Encoded protein: CASSPGTGTEAFF.

V gene TRBV13 combines with J gene TRBJ2-3, with D perhaps matching TRBD2 (5 bases). The germline CDR1 and CDR2 sequences are PRHDT and FYEKMQ (reference sequence). CDR3 length equals 15 residues. Trimming pared 5 bases from V and 2 bases from J, leaving 14 bases between. The CDR3 DNA is TGTGCCAGCAGCACCCCACGGCTAGCCACAGATACGCAGTATTTT. It specifies CASSTPRLATDTQYF.